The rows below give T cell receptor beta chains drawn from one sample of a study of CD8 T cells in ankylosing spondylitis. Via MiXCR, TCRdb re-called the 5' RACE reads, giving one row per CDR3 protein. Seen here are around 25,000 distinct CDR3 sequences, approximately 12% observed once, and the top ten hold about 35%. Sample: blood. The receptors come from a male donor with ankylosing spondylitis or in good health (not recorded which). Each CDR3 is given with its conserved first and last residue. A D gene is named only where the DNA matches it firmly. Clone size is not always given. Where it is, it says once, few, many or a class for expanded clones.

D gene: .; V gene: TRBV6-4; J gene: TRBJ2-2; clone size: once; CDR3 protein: CASSHPTGYPRTGELFF; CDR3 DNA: TGTGCCAGCAGTCACCCGACTGGATACCCTAGGACCGGGGAGCTGTTTTTT
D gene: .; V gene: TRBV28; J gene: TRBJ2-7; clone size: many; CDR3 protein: CASSTEAGFAEQYF; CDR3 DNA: TGTGCCAGCAGCACTGAAGCAGGGTTTGCCGAGCAGTACTTC
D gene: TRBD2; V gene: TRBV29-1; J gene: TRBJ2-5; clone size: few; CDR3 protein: CSEIAGGGETQYF; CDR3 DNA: TGCAGCGAGATAGCGGGGGGAGGGGAGACCCAGTACTTC
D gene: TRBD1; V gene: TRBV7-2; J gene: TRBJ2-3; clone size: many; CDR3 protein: CASSTDRTDTQYF; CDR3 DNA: TGTGCCAGCAGCACGGACAGGACAGATACGCAGTATTTT
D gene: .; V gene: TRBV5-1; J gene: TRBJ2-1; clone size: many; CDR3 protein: CASSLVQGPSYNEQFF; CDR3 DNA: TGCGCCAGCAGCTTGGTTCAGGGTCCCTCTTACAATGAGCAGTTCTTC
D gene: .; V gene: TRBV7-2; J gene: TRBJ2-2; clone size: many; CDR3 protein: CASSRGRGPTGELFF; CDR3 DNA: TGTGCCAGCAGCCGAGGCAGGGGTCCCACCGGGGAGCTGTTTTTT
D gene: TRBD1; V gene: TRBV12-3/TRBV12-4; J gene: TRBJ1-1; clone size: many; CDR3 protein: CASSRQGAFTEAFF; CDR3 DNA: TGTGCCAGCAGCCGACAGGGCGCGTTCACTGAAGCTTTCTTT
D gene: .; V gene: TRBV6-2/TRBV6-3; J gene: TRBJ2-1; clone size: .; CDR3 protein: CAGSWYNEQFF; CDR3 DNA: TGTGCCGGCAGTTGGTACAATGAGCAGTTCTTC
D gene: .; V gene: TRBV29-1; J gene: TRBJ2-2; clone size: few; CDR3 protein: CSAGPTNTGELFF; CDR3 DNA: TGCAGCGCGGGCCCAACGAACACCGGGGAGCTGTTTTTT
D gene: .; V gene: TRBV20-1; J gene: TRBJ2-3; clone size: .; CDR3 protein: CSARTPGKTDTQYF; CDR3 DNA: TGCAGTGCTAGAACCCCCGGGAAGACAGATACGCAGTATTTT